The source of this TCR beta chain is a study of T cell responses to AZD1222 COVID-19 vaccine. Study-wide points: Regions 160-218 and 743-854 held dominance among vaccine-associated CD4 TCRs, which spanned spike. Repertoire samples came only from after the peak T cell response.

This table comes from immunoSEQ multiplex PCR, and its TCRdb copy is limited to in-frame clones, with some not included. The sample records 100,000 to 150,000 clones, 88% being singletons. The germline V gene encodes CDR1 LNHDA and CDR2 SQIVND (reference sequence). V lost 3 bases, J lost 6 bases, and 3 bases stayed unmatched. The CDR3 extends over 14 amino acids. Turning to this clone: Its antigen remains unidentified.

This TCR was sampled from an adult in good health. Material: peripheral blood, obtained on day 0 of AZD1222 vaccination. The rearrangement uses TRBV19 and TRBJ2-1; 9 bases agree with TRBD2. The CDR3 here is CASSMAGGPNEQFF. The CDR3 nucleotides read TGTGCCAGTAGTATGGCGGGGGGGCCCAATGAGCAGTTCTTC.